The 18 T cell receptor beta chains below come from one sample, sequenced in a study of OX40 agonist ivuxolimab in advanced cancers. Method: immunoSEQ multiplex PCR; TCRdb's copy keeps in-frame clones and lacks some. Of about 110,000 clones in the sample, approximately 90% are singletons; the top ten hold around 0.7%. Material: CD4+ or CD8+ T cells sorted from blood, obtained in a trial of the OX40 agonist ivuxolimab. These receptors came from an adult with an advanced solid tumor such as melanoma, head and neck, liver or kidney cancer.

The rearrangement joins TRBV11-2 to TRBJ1-2; D call uncertain. Trimming shortened V by 0 bases and J by 7 bases, and 6 bases separated the two germline ends. Germline loops: CDR1 SGHAT, CDR2 FQNNGV. This CDR3 has 12 amino acids. The CDR3 coding sequence is TGTGCCAGCAGCTTAGAAGGGCGTGGCTACACCTTC. It is translated as CASSLEGRGYTF.

CDR3 sequence: CASSFGSTDTQYF. The CDR3 DNA reads TGTGCCAGCAGCTTCGGTAGCACAGATACGCAGTATTTT. This rearrangement joins TRBV7-2 to TRBJ2-3, with D unresolved. The V gene lost 3 bases and the J gene lost 0 bases, with 4 bases spanning the gap. Germline V gene lookup returns CDR1 SGHTA and CDR2 FQGNSA. This CDR3 has 13 amino acids.

V gene TRBV19 combines with J gene TRBJ1-3; D call uncertain. V dropped 7 bases and J dropped 0 bases, with 16 bases sitting between them. The germline V gene has CDR1 LNHDA and CDR2 SQIVND (reference sequence). The CDR3 is 16 residues long. This CDR3 is CASTTATGSSGNTIYF. CDR3 DNA: TGTGCCAGTACTACGGCGACGGGAAGCTCTGGAAACACCATATATTTT.

CDR3 residues: CASSSQGLAHTGELFF. The CDR3 nucleotides are TGCGCCAGCAGCTCCCAGGGACTAGCCCACACCGGGGAGCTGTTTTTT. This chain uses TRBV5-1 with TRBJ2-2; 9 bases are a match to TRBD2. The V gene end was trimmed by 3 bases and the J gene end by 3 bases; junction bases not matched to a gene: 6. The CDR3 covers 16 residues. Germline V CDR1 and CDR2: SGHRS, YFSETQ.

The V gene is TRBV5-8, the J gene TRBJ2-4; D call uncertain. Trimming stripped 0 bases from V and 0 bases from J, with 13 bases between. Germline V gene lookup returns CDR1 SGHTS and CDR2 YDEGEE. This CDR3 comprises 17 residues. The CDR3 reads CASSLAGSPLAKNIQYF. For the CDR3, the DNA is TGTGCCAGCAGCTTGGCCGGCAGTCCATTAGCCAAAAACATTCAGTACTTC.

The genes are TRBV7-3 and TRBJ2-1, with TRBD2 matching over 9 bases. This CDR3 region has 16 residues. CDR1 SGHTA and CDR2 FQGTGA come from the germline V gene. After removal of 1 base from V and 4 bases from J, the junction contained 5 bases not matched to a gene. The CDR3 reads CASSLKASGMYNEQFF. For the CDR3, the DNA is TGTGCCAGCAGCTTAAAGGCTAGCGGGATGTACAATGAGCAGTTCTTC. Variable domain in full (rest from reference TRBV7-3 and TRBJ2-1): GAGVSQTPSNKVTEKGKYVELRCDPISGHTALYWYRQSLGQGPEFLIYFQGTGAADDSGLPNDRFFAVRPEGSVSTLKIQRTERGDSAVYLCASSLKASGMYNEQFFGPGTRLTVL.

In DNA form, the CDR3 reads TGTGCCAGCAGTGATAGCCGGCCGGGGCACGAGCAGTACTTC. This codes for CASSDSRPGHEQYF. The rearrangement uses TRBV2 and TRBJ2-7, with D perhaps being TRBD1 or TRBD2 (5 bases each). The CDR3 covers 14 residues. V was cut by 3 bases and J by 5 bases, with 14 bases left in between. Germline values: CDR1 SNHLY, CDR2 FYNNEI.

The chain couples TRBV6-5 to TRBJ2-6; 10 bases agree with TRBD2. The J segment lost 11 bases and the V segment lost 6 bases, leaving 7 bases of the junction unmatched. CDR1 and CDR2 from the germline V gene are MNHEY and SVGAGI. CDR3 size: 14 residues. In DNA form, the CDR3 reads TGTGCCAGCAGAAAAATCAGCGGGAGGGACGTCCTGACTTTC. Translated: CASRKISGRDVLTF.

The J gene is TRBJ2-6, the V gene TRBV19; D remains unclear. Germline V gives CDR1 LNHDA, CDR2 SQIVND (reference sequence). The CDR3 runs 13 residues. V lost 6 bases and J lost 4, with 7 bases in between. CDR3 sequence reads: CASSQSGANVLTF. In DNA, the CDR3 is TGTGCCAGTAGCCAATCCGGGGCCAACGTCCTGACTTTC.

J is TRBJ2-3 and V is TRBV4-1; 12 positions match TRBD2. CDR1 and CDR2 from the germline V gene are MGHRA and YSYEKL. The CDR3 loop spans 15 amino acids. J lost 6 bases, V lost 4 bases, and 5 bases had no gene match. CDR3 bases: TGCGCCAGCAGCCTTCTAGCGGGAGGGCCGGATACGCAGTATTTT. As protein: CASSLLAGGPDTQYF.

The chain couples TRBV5-4 to TRBJ2-2; TRBD2 matches 9 bases. This CDR3 comprises 17 residues. In germline, CDR1 is SGHNT, CDR2 YYREEE (reference sequence). V gave up 4 bases and J gave up 4 bases; unmatched junction bases: 11. The CDR3 DNA sequence: TGTGCCAGCAGCGGCTCTGGCGGGAGGGTGAGCACCGGGGAGCTGTTTTTT. Amino acids: CASSGSGGRVSTGELFF.

The gene calls are TRBV20-1 and TRBJ2-7; weak D call: TRBD2 (5 bases). V gave up 5 bases and J gave up 6 bases, with 11 bases separating them. The CDR3 extends over 11 amino acids. The germline gives CDR1 DFQATT, CDR2 SNEGSKA (reference sequence). In nucleotides, the CDR3 is TGCAGTGCTGTGGAGGTGCGCGAGCAGTACTTC. This sequence encodes CSAVEVREQYF.

This clone was observed a single time. This chain links TRBV6-1 with TRBJ2-1, with D maybe TRBD2 (6 bases). Trimming cost V 6 bases and J 13 bases, with 16 bases left between them. The CDR3 runs to 12 residues. Germline-derived CDR1 and CDR2 are MNHNS and SASEGT. The CDR3 protein is CASRKIGTSQFF. The CDR3 coding sequence is TGTGCCAGCAGAAAGATAGGGACTTCTCAGTTCTTC.

For this clone: This same CDR3 is encoded by further DNA sequences in the sample. This chain joins TRBV2 and TRBJ2-7; 8 nucleotides match TRBD1. Germline-derived CDR1 and CDR2 are SNHLY and FYNNEI. This CDR3 has 12 residues. Germline trimming cut 6 bases from V and 2 bases from J; bases unmatched to any gene: 0. CDR3 nucleotides: TGTGCCAGCAGACAGGGGGCCTACGAGCAGTACTTC. Amino acid sequence: CASRQGAYEQYF.

This sequence joins TRBV6-5 and TRBJ2-4; D may correspond to TRBD1 or TRBD2 (5 bases each). Germline assignment: CDR1 MNHEY and CDR2 SVGAGI. V lost 8 bases, J lost 4 bases, and 12 bases lay in between. This CDR3 region has 13 residues. The CDR3 DNA reads TGTGCCAGCCTAGGGACGGCGAAAAACATTCAGTACTTC. It specifies CASLGTAKNIQYF.

The J gene is TRBJ2-1, the V gene TRBV19, with no clear D. Germline loops: CDR1 LNHDA, CDR2 SQIVND (reference sequence). Deletions cut 4 bases from V and 16 bases from J, with 17 bases between. CDR3 length equals 12 residues. CDR3 loop: CASSTSGHLVFF. CDR3 bases: TGTGCCAGTAGTACGTCCGGCCATCTCGTTTTCTTC.

The CDR3 DNA is TGCGCCAGCAGCCGCTTTCTGGACAGACCAAACAATGAGCAGTTCTTC. Translation: CASSRFLDRPNNEQFF. The chain has TRBV4-1 and TRBJ2-1; weak D call: TRBD1 (6 bases). Trimming cost V 4 bases and J 5 bases, with 18 bases left between them. Germline loops: CDR1 MGHRA, CDR2 YSYEKL. This CDR3 spans 16 amino acids.

The chain joins TRBV30 to TRBJ2-5, with D perhaps given as TRBD1 or TRBD2 (5 bases each). Germline V gene sequence: CDR1 GTSNPN, CDR2 SVGIG (reference sequence). The CDR3 totals 11 residues. Trimming removed 5 bases at V and 7 bases at J, with 11 bases between. The CDR3 region is CAWEGWATQYF. The DNA for the CDR3 is TGTGCCTGGGAGGGGTGGGCGACCCAGTACTTC.